These T cell receptor beta chains were read from a single sample in a study of T cells in Graves' hyperthyroidism and ophthalmopathy. One entry per CDR3 protein, called by TCRdb with MiXCR from the multiplex PCR reads. The data contain 550,000 to 700,000 distinct CDR3 sequences, approximately 44% of them singletons. The sample taken for sequencing was peripheral blood or thyroid tissue (not recorded which). The receptor source for this set is an adult woman with Graves' disease, either hyperthyroidism or ophthalmopathy (not recorded which). Both conserved end residues are part of each CDR3. The D gene is left open where the match is weak. Size tells how often a clone was seen (once, few, many) or the class of an expanded clone, and some rows leave it out.

J gene: TRBJ1-1; V gene: TRBV7-2; clone size: NA; D gene: NA; CDR3 protein: CASSLRARLNTEAFF; CDR3 DNA: TGTGCCAGCAGCTTACGCGCCAGATTAAACACTGAAGCTTTCTTT
J gene: TRBJ1-6; V gene: TRBV7-9; clone size: many; D gene: NA; CDR3 protein: CASTPILAAYSPLHF; CDR3 DNA: TGTGCCAGCACCCCAATCCTCGCTGCCTATTCACCCCTCCACTTT
J gene: TRBJ2-7; V gene: TRBV6-1; clone size: many; D gene: NA; CDR3 protein: CASTVAASSYEQYF; CDR3 DNA: TGTGCCAGCACCGTAGCGGCGAGCTCCTACGAGCAGTACTTC
J gene: TRBJ2-7; V gene: TRBV5-5; clone size: few; D gene: TRBD1; CDR3 protein: CASSLFSSGQGYYEQYF; CDR3 DNA: TGTGCCAGCAGCTTATTTTCAAGTGGACAGGGGTACTACGAGCAGTACTTC
J gene: TRBJ1-2; V gene: TRBV29-1; clone size: NA; D gene: NA; CDR3 protein: CSVVLGGYTF; CDR3 DNA: TGCAGCGTTGTTCTTGGCGGCTACACCTTC
J gene: TRBJ1-1; V gene: TRBV5-1; clone size: many; D gene: NA; CDR3 protein: CASSLNRNTEAFF; CDR3 DNA: TGTGCCAGCAGCTTAAACAGGAACACTGAAGCTTTCTTT
J gene: TRBJ2-5; V gene: TRBV30; clone size: many; D gene: NA; CDR3 protein: CAWSRAGETQYF; CDR3 DNA: TGTGCCTGGAGTCGAGCGGGAGAGACCCAGTACTTC
J gene: TRBJ1-2; V gene: TRBV20-1; clone size: many; D gene: NA; CDR3 protein: CSASRQYQFYGYTF; CDR3 DNA: TGCAGTGCTAGTCGGCAGTATCAGTTCTATGGCTACACCTTC
J gene: TRBJ2-7; V gene: TRBV29-1; clone size: many; D gene: NA; CDR3 protein: CSVEEGSYEQYF; CDR3 DNA: TGCAGCGTTGAAGAGGGGAGCTACGAGCAGTACTTC
J gene: TRBJ2-7; V gene: TRBV11-2; clone size: many; D gene: NA; CDR3 protein: CASSSPVSYEQYF; CDR3 DNA: TGTGCCAGCAGCTCGCCCGTCTCCTACGAGCAGTACTTC
J gene: TRBJ1-6; V gene: TRBV7-3; clone size: NA; D gene: NA; CDR3 protein: CASPAGAPF; CDR3 DNA: TGTGCCAGCCCCGCGGGGGCCCCGTTT
J gene: TRBJ1-1; V gene: TRBV10-3; clone size: few; D gene: NA; CDR3 protein: CAISDGQGGMNTEAFF; CDR3 DNA: TGTGCCATCAGTGATGGGCAGGGAGGGATGAACACTGAAGCTTTCTTT
J gene: TRBJ2-5; V gene: TRBV28; clone size: many; D gene: NA; CDR3 protein: CASSFGSEETQYF; CDR3 DNA: TGTGCCAGCAGTTTTGGTTCAGAAGAGACCCAGTACTTC